What follows are 31 T cell receptor beta chains derived from one specimen sequenced in a study of Ad26.COV2.S vaccination and SARS-CoV-2 variants. Assay: immunoSEQ multiplex PCR; the TCRdb copy retains only in-frame clones and omits some. This table has some 240,000 clones, roughly nine tenths appearing once. Treatment in this sample: roughly 20 received Ad26.COV2.S at low or high dose, single or two shots; about 5 received placebo; per-sample allocation not given. Sampling occurred on day 63 after the first vaccine or placebo injection. The sample here was peripheral blood, taken in a trial of Ad26.COV2.S vaccine versus placebo. These receptors all stem from a person aged 18 to 59 who received the Ad26.COV2.S COVID-19 vaccine or a placebo.

The chain carries TRBV2 and TRBJ1-2, with TRBD1 as a possible D gene (6 bases). This CDR3 has 20 amino acids. Germline CDR1 SNHLY, CDR2 FYNNEI. V was cut by 5 bases and J by 5 bases, with 33 bases left in between. For the CDR3, the DNA is TGTGCCAGCAGTAATTTACGGGGGCGAAACCCGAGGATAAGTGTTTATGGCTACACCTTC. Residues: CASSNLRGRNPRISVYGYTF.

The chain has TRBV19 and TRBJ2-2; 7 bases agree with TRBD2. This CDR3 comprises 16 residues. Germline CDR1 LNHDA, CDR2 SQIVND (reference sequence). After removal of 9 bases from V and 0 bases from J, the junction contained 10 bases not matched to a gene. The CDR3 nucleotides are TGTGCCAGCCGATGGGGGAGGGCCCCGAACACCGGGGAGCTGTTTTTT. As protein: CASRWGRAPNTGELFF.

The chain has TRBV24-1 and TRBJ2-5, with D possibly matching TRBD2 (6 bases). Germline V gene lookup returns CDR1 KGHDR and CDR2 SFDVKD. Trimming took off 9 bases at V and 5 bases at J, with 21 bases between the two ends. The CDR3 sequence is 15 residues long. CDR3 coding DNA: TGTGCCACCTCCTCAACCCGACTAGTCTCTGAGACCCAGTACTTC. This sequence encodes CATSSTRLVSETQYF.

The chain uses TRBV4-3 and TRBJ1-2, with no clear D. Germline V CDR1 and CDR2: LGHNA, YSLEER. The CDR3 is 14 amino acids. V was pared by 4 bases and J by 7 bases, with 16 bases between. The CDR3 coding sequence is TGCGCCAGCAGCCGGATGGGTGAGACTCGTGGCTACACCTTC. Protein product: CASSRMGETRGYTF.

The rearrangement joins TRBV5-6 to TRBJ2-7, with D hard to call. The length of the CDR3 is 15 residues. Germline assignment: CDR1 SGHDT and CDR2 YYEEEE. V was shortened by 6 bases and J by 0 bases, with 16 bases between the two germline ends. The CDR3: CASTSPPGSSYEQYF. The CDR3 coding sequence is TGTGCCAGCACCTCCCCACCCGGCAGCTCCTACGAGCAGTACTTC.

The chain uses TRBV7-9 and TRBJ2-3; 12 positions match TRBD2. The CDR3 is made up of 17 amino acids. Germline CDR1 is SEHNR and CDR2 is FQNEAQ (reference sequence). V gave up 0 bases and J gave up 2 bases; unmatched junction bases: 3. CDR3 coding DNA: TGTGCCAGCAGCTTAGCGCTAGCGGGAGGGGTCACAGATACGCAGTATTTT. Its translation is CASSLALAGGVTDTQYF.

The chain couples TRBV20-1 to TRBJ2-3, with D possibly TRBD2 on 6 matching bases. CDR3 length: 11 residues. In germline, CDR1 is DFQATT, CDR2 SNEGSKA (reference sequence). Trimming took off 6 bases at V and 8 bases at J, with 12 bases between the two ends. For the CDR3, the DNA is TGCAGTGCGGAGGGTTCCGGTACGCAGTATTTT. This codes for CSAEGSGTQYF.

J is TRBJ2-7 and V is TRBV6-5; TRBD1 is a possible D gene (5 bases). The V gene's germline CDR1 is MNHEY and CDR2 SVGAGI. The CDR3 is 14 amino acids. Between the trimmed V and J ends, which lost 2 bases and 0 bases, there was a span of 8 bases. CDR3 in amino acids: CASSYRRASYEQYF. The CDR3, as DNA: TGTGCCAGCAGTTACCGCAGGGCCTCCTACGAGCAGTACTTC.

The V gene is TRBV5-5, the J gene TRBJ2-6; D gene uncertain. The ends were cut back, 2 bases at V and 2 bases at J, with 8 bases in the middle. Germline loops: CDR1 SGHKS, CDR2 YYEKEE (reference sequence). The CDR3 runs to 15 residues. CDR3 sequence (DNA): TGTGCCAGCAGCTTACGGCAACCTGGGGCCAACGTCCTGACTTTC. Residues: CASSLRQPGANVLTF.

The chain joins TRBV7-9 to TRBJ2-7, with 10 bases that match TRBD2. This CDR3 has 16 residues. CDR1 and CDR2 (germline): SEHNR, FQNEAQ (reference sequence). The junction had 7 bases not matched to a gene; V was cut back by 1 base and J by 4 bases. CDR3 amino acids: CASSLDRSSGRYEQYV. The CDR3 coding sequence is TGTGCCAGCAGCTTAGATAGGTCTAGCGGGAGATACGAGCAGTACGTC.

The J gene is TRBJ2-5, the V gene TRBV7-9; D is uncertain. The CDR3 runs to 14 residues. Germline lookup yields CDR1 SEHNR and CDR2 FQNEAQ (reference sequence). V shed 5 bases and J shed 5 bases, with 15 bases lying between them. CDR3 in amino acids: CASSPRQAKETQYF. As DNA, the CDR3 is TGTGCCAGCAGCCCTAGGCAGGCGAAGGAGACCCAGTACTTC.

The CDR3 DNA reads as TGTGCCAGCAGCCCCCGTGGAGGAGGGGCAAGAGAGACCCAGTACTTC. Amino acid sequence: CASSPRGGGARETQYF. The gene calls are TRBV9 and TRBJ2-5, with TRBD2 as a possible D gene (6 bases). Deletions cut 4 bases from V and 4 bases from J, with 20 bases between. CDR1 is SGDLS, CDR2 YYNGEE, per germline. The CDR3 is 16 amino acids.

This chain joins TRBV3-1 (or the pseudogene TRBV3-2) and TRBJ1-5, with a possible D match to TRBD1 (5 bases). Germline V CDR1 and CDR2: LGHDT, YNNKEL (reference sequence). V gave up 1 base and J gave up 5 bases, with 12 bases separating them. CDR3 size: 15 residues. The CDR3 is CASSQGGLGDQPQHF. CDR3 coding DNA: TGTGCCAGCAGCCAAGGGGGCTTGGGGGATCAGCCCCAGCATTTT.

This rearrangement joins TRBV7-2 to TRBJ2-7, with 9 bases that match TRBD1. The V gene's germline CDR1 is SGHTA and CDR2 FQGNSA. Germline trimming cut 1 base from V and 2 bases from J; bases unmatched to any gene: 6. This CDR3 contains 16 residues. Written as DNA, the CDR3 is TGTGCCAGCAGCTTAGTCACAGGGGGCGGGACCTACGAGCAGTACTTC. It codes for CASSLVTGGGTYEQYF.

The chain combines TRBV6-2 or TRBV6-3 with TRBJ2-7; possible D gene TRBD1, 5 bases. CDR1 MNHEY and CDR2 SVGEGT come from the germline V gene. Trimming took 5 bases from V and 2 from J, leaving 7 bases between them. The CDR3 is 12 residues long. DNA for the CDR3: TGTGCCAGCAGTCAGGGTCCCTACGAGCAGTACGTC. Translation gives CASSQGPYEQYV.

The V gene is TRBV5-1, the J gene TRBJ1-1, with 8 bases that match TRBD1. The J segment lost 1 base and the V segment lost 9 bases, leaving 8 bases of the junction unmatched. This CDR3 has 14 residues. The germline CDR1 and CDR2 sequences are SGHRS and YFSETQ. The CDR3 nucleotides are TGCGCCACCTCCCCGGGGACAGGGAACACTGAAGCTTTCTTT. It codes for CATSPGTGNTEAFF. The whole variable domain, filled in from reference TRBV5-1 and TRBJ1-1, reads KAGVTQTPRYLIKTRGQQVTLSCSPISGHRSVSWYQQTPGQGLQFLFEYFSETQRNKGNFPGRFSGRQFSNSRSEMNVSTLELGDSALYLCATSPGTGNTEAFFGQGTRLTVV.

The chain recombines TRBV30 with TRBJ1-1; the D is unclear. Trimming removed 0 bases from V and 8 bases from J, with 13 bases in between. Germline CDR1 reads GTSNPN; CDR2 reads SVGIG (reference sequence). The length of the CDR3 is 13 residues. This chain's CDR3 is CAWSVIHPFEAFF. The CDR3 DNA sequence: TGTGCCTGGAGTGTAATACACCCCTTCGAAGCTTTCTTT.

In regard to this clone: Other nucleotide sequences from this sample produce the same CDR3. The chain recombines TRBV12-3 or TRBV12-4 with TRBJ2-3; D is ambiguous. The V and J ends lost 3 bases and 1 base respectively, with 2 bases between them. CDR3 size: 12 residues. In DNA form, the CDR3 reads TGTGCCAGCAGTTTCGGCACAGATACGCAGTATTTT. Translating gives CASSFGTDTQYF.

The chain joins TRBV7-3 to TRBJ2-3; TRBD1 matches 9 bases. Trimming removed 4 bases from V and 6 bases from J; junction bases left unmatched: 5. Germline CDR1 and CDR2: SGHTA and FQGTGA. CDR3 length: 14 residues. The CDR3 coding sequence is TGTGCCAGCAGCTCTCGGACAGGGGCGGATACGCAGTATTTT. This sequence encodes CASSSRTGADTQYF.

The J gene is TRBJ2-5, the V gene TRBV7-2, with D tentatively TRBD1 or TRBD2 (6 bases each). Trimming took 5 bases from V and 5 from J, leaving 15 bases between them. The germline gives CDR1 SGHTA, CDR2 FQGNSA. This CDR3 has 14 amino acids. Here the CDR3 reads CASSLHRGRETQYF. Here the CDR3 DNA reads TGTGCCAGCAGCCTACATCGGGGGCGGGAGACCCAGTACTTC. Full variable domain (remainder filled in from reference TRBV7-2 and TRBJ2-5): GAGVSQSPSNKVTEKGKDVELRCDPISGHTALYWYRQSLGQGLEFLIYFQGNSAPDKSGLPSDRFSAERTGGSVSTLTIQRTQQEDSAVYLCASSLHRGRETQYFGPGTRLLVL.

The V and J genes are TRBV5-6 and TRBJ1-2; D perhaps matches TRBD1 (6 bases). Germline CDR1 reads SGHDT; CDR2 reads YYEEEE. Trimming cost V 0 bases and J 1 base, with 7 bases left between them. CDR3 length equals 14 residues. CDR3 sequence: CASSLDRVNYGYTF. DNA for the CDR3: TGTGCCAGCAGCTTGGACAGGGTTAACTATGGCTACACCTTC.

The rearrangement uses TRBV6-5 and TRBJ2-7; tentatively, D is TRBD2 (6 bases). Trimming took off 4 bases at V and 2 bases at J, with 15 bases between the two ends. CDR1 is MNHEY and CDR2 is SVGAGI in the germline V gene. The CDR3 loop spans 15 amino acids. The CDR3 coding sequence is TGTGCCAGCAGTTTCGGGACTTCACGAACCTACGAGCAGTACTTC. Residues: CASSFGTSRTYEQYF.

V gene TRBV30 combines with J gene TRBJ1-2; no reliable D call. Between the trimmed V and J ends, which lost 8 bases and 4 bases, there was a span of 17 bases. Germline CDR1 and CDR2: GTSNPN and SVGIG (reference sequence). CDR3 size: 13 residues. In DNA form, the CDR3 reads TGTGCCACCTTACACCGGGCCTTCTATGGCTACACCTTC. Amino acids: CATLHRAFYGYTF. The full variable domain, in which reference TRBV30 and TRBJ1-2 provide the parts outside the CDR3, is SQTIHQWPATLVQPVGSPLSLECTVEGTSNPNLYWYRQAAGRGLQLLFYSVGIGQISSEVPQNLSASRPQDRQFILSSKKLLLSDSGFYLCATLHRAFYGYTFGSGTRLTVV.

The chain combines TRBV12-3 or TRBV12-4 with TRBJ2-7; no clear D gene. The V end was cut by 1 base, the J end by 2 bases, with 3 bases between. The CDR3 extends over 12 amino acids. The DNA for the CDR3 is TGTGCCAGCAGTTTAGGAACCTACGAGCAGTACGTC. The encoded protein is CASSLGTYEQYV.

The V call is TRBV6-5, the J call TRBJ1-2, with D uncertain. Germline loops: CDR1 MNHEY, CDR2 SVGAGI. V was pared by 2 bases and J by 4 bases, with 8 bases between. The CDR3 has 13 amino acids. The DNA of the CDR3 is TGTGCCAGCAGTTACACGGACGGCTATGGCTACACCTTC. It codes for CASSYTDGYGYTF.

The V and J genes are TRBV11-2 and TRBJ1-4; possibly TRBD1 for D (6 bases). From germline, CDR1 is SGHAT and CDR2 FQNNGV. The CDR3 spans 16 residues. V was shortened by 6 bases and J by 7 bases, with 21 bases between the two germline ends. The DNA of the CDR3 is TGTGCCAGCAGTCAGAATCGGGGGGGCGCAAGTGAAAAACTGTTTTTT. This codes for CASSQNRGGASEKLFF.

The rearrangement links TRBV14 to TRBJ1-6, with a possible D match to TRBD1 (6 bases). The CDR3 runs to 13 residues. Germline assignment: CDR1 SGHDN and CDR2 FVKESK. The V end lost 2 bases, the J end lost 16 bases, and 15 bases lay between the germline ends. The CDR3 DNA reads TGTGCCAGCAGCCAAAGTCCGGGGGGCACTCTCCACTTT. As protein: CASSQSPGGTLHF.

The gene calls are TRBV11-3 and TRBJ2-2; D possibly corresponds to TRBD1 (5 bases). Trimming cost V 1 base and J 3 bases, with 6 bases left between them. This CDR3 has 14 residues. Per germline, CDR1 SGHNT and CDR2 YENEEA. Here the CDR3 reads CASSLGRDTGELFF. The CDR3, as DNA: TGTGCCAGCAGCTTAGGCAGGGACACCGGGGAGCTGTTTTTT.

This clone was recorded once. This chain connects TRBV6-1 to TRBJ2-7; D is possibly TRBD2 (7 bases). The CDR3 covers 14 residues. Germline V gene sequence: CDR1 MNHNS, CDR2 SASEGT. V was trimmed by 3 bases and J by 4 bases, leaving 13 bases between them. The CDR3 region has the DNA TGTGCCAGCAGTGAGGGGCGGGGGCGGTACGAGCAGTACTTC. It encodes CASSEGRGRYEQYF.

The V and J genes are TRBV6-5 and TRBJ2-2; D remains ambiguous. The CDR3 has 13 amino acids. In germline, CDR1 is MNHEY, CDR2 SVGAGI. The V end was cut by 8 bases, the J end by 1 base, with 8 bases between. The CDR3 sequence: CASESGNTGELFF. The CDR3 DNA reads as TGTGCCAGCGAATCAGGGAACACCGGGGAGCTGTTTTTT.

Only a few counts were recorded for this clone. The genes are TRBV27 and TRBJ2-7; weak D call: TRBD1 (6 bases). The V end lost 5 bases, the J end lost 1 base, and 18 bases lay between the germline ends. Looked up from germline, CDR1 is MNHEY and CDR2 is SMNVEV (reference sequence). This CDR3 contains 16 residues. CDR3 sequence: CASSPLVAGESYEQYF. The CDR3, as DNA: TGTGCCAGCAGTCCGCTAGTGGCAGGGGAGTCCTACGAGCAGTACTTC.